This T cell receptor (beta chain) was documented in a study of a mutant IDH1 vaccine in newly diagnosed glioma. Findings and limits, study-wide: There were vaccine-induced immune responses in just under 95% of the patients.

Clones were read by immunoSEQ multiplex PCR, and TCRdb kept only the in-frame ones, dropping some. Of 45,000 to 70,000 clones in the sample, more than 85% were seen once. V dropped 3 bases and J dropped 6 bases, with 11 bases sitting between them. Per the germline V gene, CDR1 is SGHDN and CDR2 is FVKESK. The CDR3 sequence is 13 residues long. Remarks on this clone: Antigen specificity is unknown.

This sample's time point: baseline, week 1 (first vaccination visit). Treatment: pre-vaccination baseline after standard-of-care therapy. Donors' newly diagnosed IDH1-mutant WHO grade 3 or 4 astrocytomas lacked nuclear ATRX. This sequence was found in a man over 45 with glioma. The sample here was PBMCs, taken from a glioma patient treated with radiotherapy, temozolomide or both. The chain couples TRBV14 to TRBJ1-1; D not resolved. CDR3 residues: CASSQVPNAEAFF. The CDR3 DNA reads TGTGCCAGCAGCCAGGTCCCAAACGCTGAAGCTTTCTTT.